Reported below is one TCR beta chain. The antigen is not known. The data were obtained in a study of T cell responses to AZD1222 COVID-19 vaccine. Study overall: Pooling covered second doses at about 4 or about 12 weeks. Study findings and constraints: Clonal diversity may have been underestimated in mostly white British donors. Vaccine-related CD4 TCRs covered spike, predominating at 160-218 and 743-854. Two AZD1222 doses significantly raised spike-specific TCR breadth and depth over controls.

In germline, CDR1 is SGHKS, CDR2 YYEKEE (reference sequence). There are 16 residues in the CDR3. The trim removed 0 bases at V and 1 base at J, leaving 4 bases unmatched. Sequenced by immunoSEQ multiplex PCR; TCRdb stores in-frame clones only, minus some. The sample includes 90,000 to 95,000 clones, about nine tenths of them seen just once. The sample was peripheral blood, taken on day 0 of AZD1222 vaccination. The V gene is TRBV5-5, the J gene TRBJ1-5; 7 nucleotides line up with TRBD1. This TCR came from an adult in good health. The CDR3 sequence is CASSLGGGWSNQPQHF. DNA of the CDR3: TGTGCCAGCAGCTTGGGAGGGGGCTGGAGCAATCAGCCCCAGCATTTT.